What follows are 8 T cell receptor beta chains derived from one specimen sequenced in a study of CD8+ T cells in alopecia areata. Treatment defined: oral pan-JAK inhibitor, 5-10 mg twice daily. Once RNA had been extracted, it was reverse transcribed into cDNA to act as the sequencing template. This table comes from immunoSEQ multiplex PCR, and its TCRdb copy is limited to in-frame clones, with some not included. The data hold 75,000 to 80,000 clones, with approximately 66% observed a single time. The source was CD8+ T cells sorted from blood, collected at week 24, from a patient treated with tofacitinib. Every receptor here comes from a human donor with alopecia areata.

This rearrangement joins TRBV27 to TRBJ1-4; D not resolved. Trimming removed 5 bases at V and 0 bases at J, with 7 bases between. CDR3 length equals 14 residues. Germline CDR1 is MNHEY and CDR2 is SMNVEV (reference sequence). The CDR3: CASSHFTTNEKLFF. CDR3 coding DNA: TGTGCCAGCAGTCACTTTACAACTAATGAAAAACTGTTTTTT. The whole variable domain, filled in from reference TRBV27 and TRBJ1-4, reads EAQVTQNPRYLITVTGKKLTVTCSQNMNHEYMSWYRQDPGLGLRQIYYSMNVEVTDKGDVPEGYKVSRKEKRNFPLILESPSPNQTSLYFCASSHFTTNEKLFFGSGTQLSVL.

This clone was observed a few times. The rearrangement joins TRBV4-3 to TRBJ2-2; 10 nucleotides align to TRBD2. This CDR3 comprises 16 residues. Germline trimming cut 8 bases from V and 6 bases from J; bases unmatched to any gene: 12. Germline V lookup: CDR1 LGHNA, CDR2 YSLEER. The CDR3 DNA reads as TGCGCCAGCGGTAGCGGGAGGAAGCTCTTAGCCGGGGAGCTGTTTTTT. This sequence encodes CASGSGRKLLAGELFF.

This chain's CDR3 is CASSQPGSSYNEQFF. The CDR3 DNA is TGCGCCAGCAGCCAACCGGGGAGCTCCTACAATGAGCAGTTCTTC. The chain recombines TRBV4-1 with TRBJ2-1; tentative D call: TRBD2 (5 bases). V was trimmed by 2 bases and J by 0 bases, leaving 8 bases between them. Germline V CDR1 and CDR2: MGHRA, YSYEKL. CDR3 length equals 15 residues.

The chain is built from TRBV9 and TRBJ1-2; tentative D call: TRBD1 (5 bases). Germline V gene data show CDR1 as SGDLS and CDR2 as YYNGEE. V lost 0 bases, J lost 4 bases, and 10 bases lay in between. This CDR3 has 14 amino acids. CDR3 bases: TGTGCCAGCAGCGTAGAAGGGGTTCCCTATGGCTACACCTTC. Translation gives CASSVEGVPYGYTF.

The gene calls are TRBV5-1 and TRBJ2-1; 7 nucleotides line up with TRBD2. This CDR3 contains 15 residues. Per germline, CDR1 SGHRS and CDR2 YFSETQ. J was trimmed by 8 bases and V by 1 base; bases with no gene match: 9. DNA for the CDR3: TGCGCCAGCAGCTTGAGTGGACTAGGATCCCATGAGCAGTTCTTC. Encoded protein: CASSLSGLGSHEQFF.

This rearrangement joins TRBV28 to TRBJ1-1, with TRBD1 matching 8 bases. The CDR3 totals 14 residues. V gave up 3 bases and J gave up 2 bases; unmatched junction bases: 2. Germline V gene data show CDR1 as MDHEN and CDR2 as SYDVKM. CDR3 sequence reads: CASSFRGQNTEAFF. The CDR3 DNA is TGTGCCAGCAGTTTCAGGGGGCAAAACACTGAAGCTTTCTTT.

J is TRBJ2-7 and V is TRBV2; D unclear. The V end was cut by 6 bases, the J end by 2 bases, with 14 bases between. CDR1 and CDR2 from the germline V gene are SNHLY and FYNNEI. CDR3 length: 14 amino acids. In DNA, the CDR3 is TGTGCCAGCAGCAACAAGGACGGACCCTACGAGCAGTACTTC. It encodes CASSNKDGPYEQYF.

The chain carries TRBV5-1 and TRBJ2-3; D ambiguous. V dropped 0 bases and J dropped 2 bases, with 10 bases sitting between them. Germline CDR1 reads SGHRS; CDR2 reads YFSETQ. The CDR3 extends over 15 amino acids. The CDR3 protein is CASSLGQWNTDTQYF. The CDR3 DNA reads TGCGCCAGCAGCTTGGGACAATGGAACACAGATACGCAGTATTTT.